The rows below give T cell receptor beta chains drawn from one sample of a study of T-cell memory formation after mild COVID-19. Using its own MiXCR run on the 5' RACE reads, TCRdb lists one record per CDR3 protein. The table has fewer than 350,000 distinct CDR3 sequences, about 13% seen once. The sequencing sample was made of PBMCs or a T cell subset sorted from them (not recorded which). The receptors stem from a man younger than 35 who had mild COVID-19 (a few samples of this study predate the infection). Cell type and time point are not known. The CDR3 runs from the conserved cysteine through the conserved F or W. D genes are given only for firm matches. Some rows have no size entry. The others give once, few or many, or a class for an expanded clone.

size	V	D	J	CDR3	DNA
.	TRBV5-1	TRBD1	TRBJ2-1	CASSAGQGYNEQFF	TGCGCCAGCAGCGCGGGACAGGGCTACAATGAGCAGTTCTTC
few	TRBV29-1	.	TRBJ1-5	CSVSVGISNQPQHF	TGCAGCGTTAGTGTCGGGATTAGCAATCAGCCCCAGCATTTT
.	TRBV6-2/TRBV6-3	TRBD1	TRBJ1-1	CASKSWDSLMNTEAFF	TGTGCCAGCAAATCTTGGGACAGCCTCATGAACACTGAAGCTTTCTTT
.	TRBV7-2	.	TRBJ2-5	CASSHARTQYF	TGTGCCAGCAGCCACGCGAGGACCCAGTACTTC
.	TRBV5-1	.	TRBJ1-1	CASSLGPEGGTEAFF	TGCGCCAGCAGCTTAGGGCCGGAGGGTGGCACTGAAGCTTTCTTT
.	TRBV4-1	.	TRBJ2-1	CASSQEGSGADVNEQFF	TGCGCCAGCAGCCAAGAAGGGTCAGGGGCCGATGTCAATGAGCAGTTCTTC
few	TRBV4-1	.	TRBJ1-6	CASSQEPPGTVNSPLHF	TGCGCCAGCAGCCAAGAGCCCCCCGGGACGGTGAATTCACCCCTCCACTTT
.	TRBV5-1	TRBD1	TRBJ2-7	CASSFVRGLQEQYF	TGCGCCAGCAGCTTTGTCAGGGGGCTTCAAGAGCAGTACTTC
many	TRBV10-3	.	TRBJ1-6	CAISESGVPGSPLHF	TGTGCCATCAGTGAGTCGGGGGTTCCAGGTTCACCCCTCCACTTT
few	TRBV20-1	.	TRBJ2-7	CSARVPPRERWGYEQYF	TGCAGTGCTAGAGTCCCGCCCCGAGAGCGGTGGGGGTACGAGCAGTACTTC
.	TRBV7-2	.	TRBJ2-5	CASSLASLPETQYF	TGTGCCAGCAGCTTAGCGTCCCTCCCGGAGACCCAGTACTTC
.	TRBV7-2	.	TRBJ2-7	CASSSQGMSGSYEQYF	TGTGCCAGCAGCTCGCAGGGGATGTCGGGGTCCTACGAGCAGTACTTC
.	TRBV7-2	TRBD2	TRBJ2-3	CASSLVISGGEDTQYF	TGTGCCAGCAGCTTAGTCATTAGCGGGGGTGAAGATACGCAGTATTTT
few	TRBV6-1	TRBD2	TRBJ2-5	CASSVTSGGQETQYF	TGTGCCAGCAGCGTCACTAGCGGGGGACAAGAGACCCAGTACTTC
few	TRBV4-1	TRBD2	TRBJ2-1	CASSHLLGGDNEQFF	TGCGCCAGCAGCCATCTACTGGGGGGGGACAATGAGCAGTTCTTC
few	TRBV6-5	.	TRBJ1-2	CASKSPGDHGYTF	TGTGCCAGCAAGAGCCCAGGGGACCATGGCTACACCTTC
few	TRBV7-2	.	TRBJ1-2	CASSLRGEVGYTF	TGTGCCAGCAGCTTACGGGGCGAGGTTGGCTACACCTTC
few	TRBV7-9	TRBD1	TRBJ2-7	CASSSQVRGRGYEQYF	TGTGCCAGCAGCTCCCAGGTTAGGGGGCGAGGCTACGAGCAGTACTTC
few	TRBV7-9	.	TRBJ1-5	CASSSSGSNQPQHF	TGTGCCAGCAGCTCCTCAGGGTCAAATCAGCCCCAGCATTTT
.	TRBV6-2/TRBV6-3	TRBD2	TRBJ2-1	CASSYGLAGYYNEQFF	TGTGCCAGCAGTTACGGACTAGCGGGGTACTACAATGAGCAGTTCTTC
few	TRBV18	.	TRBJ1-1	CASSNTARRNTEAFF	TGTGCCAGCTCAAATACCGCCCGCCGAAACACTGAAGCTTTCTTT
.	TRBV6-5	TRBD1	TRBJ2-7	CASSSEQGAWYEQYF	TGTGCCAGCAGTTCTGAGCAGGGGGCTTGGTACGAGCAGTACTTC
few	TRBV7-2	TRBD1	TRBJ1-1	CASSLPADREVWAFF	TGTGCCAGCAGCTTACCAGCGGACAGGGAGGTTTGGGCTTTCTTT
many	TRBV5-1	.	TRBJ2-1	CASSLAGGIYNEQFF	TGCGCCAGCAGCTTGGCAGGGGGGATCTACAATGAGCAGTTCTTC
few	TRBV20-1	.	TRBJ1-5	CSAGGRQANQPQHF	TGCAGTGCAGGGGGGCGCCAGGCCAATCAGCCCCAGCATTTT
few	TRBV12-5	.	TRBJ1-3	CASGSIGGTGNTIYF	TGTGCTAGTGGCTCGATAGGGGGAACTGGAAACACCATATATTTT
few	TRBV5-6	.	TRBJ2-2	CASSCEIRSNTGELFF	TGTGCCAGCAGCTGCGAGATACGCTCGAACACCGGGGAGCTGTTTTTT
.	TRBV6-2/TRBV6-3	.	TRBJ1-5	CASSPSPVEKQPQHF	TGTGCCAGCAGTCCTTCTCCGGTCGAGAAACAGCCCCAGCATTTT
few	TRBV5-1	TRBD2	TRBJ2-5	CASSLEAGTRETQYF	TGCGCCAGCAGCTTGGAAGCGGGGACTCGAGAGACCCAGTACTTC
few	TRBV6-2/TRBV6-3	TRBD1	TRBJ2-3	CASSIPGTGSTDTQYF	TGTGCCAGCAGTATCCCCGGGACAGGGAGCACAGATACGCAGTATTTT
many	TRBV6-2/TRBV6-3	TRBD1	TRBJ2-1	CASSYSTGGNEQFF	TGTGCCAGCAGTTACTCGACAGGGGGCAATGAGCAGTTCTTC
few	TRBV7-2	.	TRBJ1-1	CASSYPGTNTEAFF	TGTGCCAGCAGCTACCCGGGAACGAACACTGAAGCTTTCTTT
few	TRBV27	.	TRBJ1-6	CASSRVAASPPLHF	TGTGCCAGCAGTCGAGTCGCCGCCTCCCCACCCCTCCACTTT
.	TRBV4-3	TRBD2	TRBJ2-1	CASSHRLAGDTGNEQFF	TGCGCCAGCAGCCACAGACTAGCGGGGGACACGGGGAATGAGCAGTTCTTC